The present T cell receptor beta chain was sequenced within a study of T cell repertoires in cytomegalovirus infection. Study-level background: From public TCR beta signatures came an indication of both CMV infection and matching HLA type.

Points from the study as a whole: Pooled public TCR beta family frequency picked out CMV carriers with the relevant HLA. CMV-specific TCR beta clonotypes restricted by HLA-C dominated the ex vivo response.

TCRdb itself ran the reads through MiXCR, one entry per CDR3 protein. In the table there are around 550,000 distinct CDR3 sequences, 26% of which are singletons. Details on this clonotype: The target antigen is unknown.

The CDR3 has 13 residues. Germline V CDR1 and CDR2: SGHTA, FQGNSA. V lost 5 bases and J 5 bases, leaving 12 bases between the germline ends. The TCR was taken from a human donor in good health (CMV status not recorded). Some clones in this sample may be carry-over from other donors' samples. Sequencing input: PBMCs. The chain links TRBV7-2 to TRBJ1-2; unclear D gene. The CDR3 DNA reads TGTGCCAGCAGCGGGCCCTTGGGGTATGGCTACACCTTC. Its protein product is CASSGPLGYGYTF.